The rows below give T cell receptor beta chains drawn from one sample of a study of patients and donors after allogeneic stem cell transplantation. TCRdb re-analysed the RT-PCR reads in MiXCR, keeping a single row per CDR3 protein. The repertoire holds 900,000 to 1,000,000 distinct CDR3 sequences, with approximately 19% as singletons. Sequences were obtained from blood, either unsorted or a sorted T cell fraction (not recorded which). These receptors came from a human donor who was either an allogeneic HSCT recipient or a stem cell or donor lymphocyte infusion donor (not recorded which). It is not recorded whose cells these are; they may come from a transplant donor. Both conserved end residues are part of each CDR3. The order of the fields is D gene, V gene, J gene, clone size, CDR3 DNA, CDR3 protein. D genes are given only for firm matches. Some rows mark clone size as missing; the rest say once, few, many or name a class of expanded clone.

d_gene: -; v_gene: TRBV20-1; j_gene: TRBJ2-1; abundance: -; CDR3nt: TGCAGTGTCAGTGTTCCTAGCGACAATGAGCAGTTCTTC; CDR3aa: CSVSVPSDNEQFF
d_gene: -; v_gene: TRBV12-3/TRBV12-4; j_gene: TRBJ2-5; abundance: few; CDR3nt: TGTGCCAGCAGTTTTAGGAGGAAAGGACTCTTACTTGACGGGGTCCAAGAGACCCAGTACTTC; CDR3aa: CASSFRRKGLLLDGVQETQYF
d_gene: -; v_gene: TRBV12-3/TRBV12-4; j_gene: TRBJ2-2; abundance: many; CDR3nt: TGTGCCAGCAGTTTACGGGAGCCGAACACCGGGGAGCTGTTTTTT; CDR3aa: CASSLREPNTGELFF
d_gene: -; v_gene: TRBV12-3/TRBV12-4; j_gene: TRBJ2-1; abundance: many; CDR3nt: TGTGCCGAGGCCCAATCCTACAATGAGCAGTTCTTC; CDR3aa: CAEAQSYNEQFF
d_gene: -; v_gene: TRBV7-9; j_gene: TRBJ2-6; abundance: few; CDR3nt: TGTGCCAGCAGCTTAGAGTTGGCTGGGGCCAACGTCCTGACTTTC; CDR3aa: CASSLELAGANVLTF
d_gene: -; v_gene: TRBV7-2; j_gene: TRBJ1-2; abundance: many; CDR3nt: TGTGCCAGCAGCTTAGCGGTGGACTATGGCTACACCTTC; CDR3aa: CASSLAVDYGYTF
d_gene: -; v_gene: TRBV29-1; j_gene: TRBJ2-3; abundance: many; CDR3nt: TGCAGCGTTAGCCAAGATACGCAGTATTTT; CDR3aa: CSVSQDTQYF
d_gene: TRBD1; v_gene: TRBV5-1; j_gene: TRBJ2-6; abundance: few; CDR3nt: TGCGCCAGCAGCTTGCTAATCGACAGGGGGCTAACTGGGGCCAACGTCCTGACTTTC; CDR3aa: CASSLLIDRGLTGANVLTF
d_gene: TRBD1; v_gene: TRBV5-6; j_gene: TRBJ2-7; abundance: many; CDR3nt: TGTGCCAGCAGTTTAACAGGGGGGACTTACGAGCAGTACTTC; CDR3aa: CASSLTGGTYEQYF
d_gene: TRBD1; v_gene: TRBV7-3; j_gene: TRBJ2-1; abundance: -; CDR3nt: TGTGCCAGCAGCTTAAGTCTAGGACAGGACTACAATGAGCAGTTCTTC; CDR3aa: CASSLSLGQDYNEQFF
d_gene: TRBD2; v_gene: TRBV3-1; j_gene: TRBJ2-1; abundance: -; CDR3nt: TGTGCCAGCAGCCAACCCGTGCCGGGAGGGACCAATGAGCAGTTCTTC; CDR3aa: CASSQPVPGGTNEQFF
d_gene: -; v_gene: TRBV5-1; j_gene: TRBJ1-3; abundance: few; CDR3nt: TGCGCCAGCAGCTTGGCCGCAACCGGCTCTGGAAACACCATATATTTT; CDR3aa: CASSLAATGSGNTIYF
d_gene: -; v_gene: TRBV19; j_gene: TRBJ1-1; abundance: -; CDR3nt: TGTGCCAGTAGTATAGCGACTGAAGCTTTCTTT; CDR3aa: CASSIATEAFF
d_gene: TRBD2; v_gene: TRBV5-1; j_gene: TRBJ2-1; abundance: -; CDR3nt: TGCGCCAGCAGCTCGGGACTAGCGGGAGAAAGGGATGAGCAGTTCTTC; CDR3aa: CASSSGLAGERDEQFF
d_gene: TRBD2; v_gene: TRBV12-3/TRBV12-4; j_gene: TRBJ2-1; abundance: few; CDR3nt: TGTGCCAGCAGTTCTCGCGGGGGACTAGCGAGAAACAATGAGCAGTTCTTC; CDR3aa: CASSSRGGLARNNEQFF
d_gene: TRBD1; v_gene: TRBV12-3/TRBV12-4; j_gene: TRBJ2-7; abundance: many; CDR3nt: TGTGCCAGCAGTTCCGGGACAGCCGACGAGCAGTACTTC; CDR3aa: CASSSGTADEQYF
d_gene: -; v_gene: TRBV11-1; j_gene: TRBJ1-5; abundance: -; CDR3nt: TGTGCCAGCAGCTTACGGTCATTGTTAGAGCCGAGCAATCAGCCCCAGCATTTT; CDR3aa: CASSLRSLLEPSNQPQHF
d_gene: -; v_gene: TRBV5-1; j_gene: TRBJ2-1; abundance: -; CDR3nt: TGCGCCAGCAGGACCCGGGAAGCTTCTAATGAGCAGTTCTTC; CDR3aa: CASRTREASNEQFF
d_gene: -; v_gene: TRBV6-1; j_gene: TRBJ1-1; abundance: -; CDR3nt: TGTGCCAGCAGTGACGGGTCCACTGAAGCTTTCTTT; CDR3aa: CASSDGSTEAFF
d_gene: -; v_gene: TRBV11-2; j_gene: TRBJ2-5; abundance: -; CDR3nt: TGTGCCAGCAGCGCCTCCCGGCAGTTACACCAAGAGACCCAGTACTTC; CDR3aa: CASSASRQLHQETQYF
d_gene: TRBD2; v_gene: TRBV20-1; j_gene: TRBJ2-1; abundance: -; CDR3nt: TGCAGTGCTAGAGGACTAGCGGGAGGGAAGGTGATCTACAATGAGCAGTTCTTC; CDR3aa: CSARGLAGGKVIYNEQFF
d_gene: TRBD1; v_gene: TRBV27; j_gene: TRBJ2-5; abundance: few; CDR3nt: TGTGCCAGCAGGAGGGGACAGGGAGGGAACCAGTACTTC; CDR3aa: CASRRGQGGNQYF
d_gene: TRBD2; v_gene: TRBV29-1; j_gene: TRBJ2-5; abundance: few; CDR3nt: TGCAGCGTTGACACTAGCGGGCGTCCACAAGAGACCCAGTACTTC; CDR3aa: CSVDTSGRPQETQYF
d_gene: -; v_gene: TRBV12-3/TRBV12-4; j_gene: TRBJ2-2; abundance: -; CDR3nt: TGTGCCAGCAGTTTAGCGTCGGACACCGGGGAGCTGTTTTTT; CDR3aa: CASSLASDTGELFF
d_gene: -; v_gene: TRBV5-6; j_gene: TRBJ1-5; abundance: -; CDR3nt: TGTGCCAGCAGCCGGAGCGGACTCGTGAATCAGCCCCAGCATTTT; CDR3aa: CASSRSGLVNQPQHF
d_gene: -; v_gene: TRBV9; j_gene: TRBJ1-4; abundance: few; CDR3nt: TGTGCCAGCAGCGAGCGGGCGGATACTAATGAAAAACTGTTTTTT; CDR3aa: CASSERADTNEKLFF
d_gene: -; v_gene: TRBV2; j_gene: TRBJ2-5; abundance: -; CDR3nt: TGTGCCAGCAGGCATCCCGTGGAGACCCAGTACTTC; CDR3aa: CASRHPVETQYF
d_gene: TRBD1; v_gene: TRBV5-1; j_gene: TRBJ2-7; abundance: -; CDR3nt: TGCGCCAGCAGCTCGGACAGGATCCCTTACGAGCAGTACTTC; CDR3aa: CASSSDRIPYEQYF
d_gene: TRBD1; v_gene: TRBV12-3/TRBV12-4; j_gene: TRBJ2-7; abundance: few; CDR3nt: TGTGCCAGCACTGCCCGACCGCCGACAGGGGTTAGCTCCTACGAGCAGTACTTC; CDR3aa: CASTARPPTGVSSYEQYF
d_gene: -; v_gene: TRBV7-9; j_gene: TRBJ2-3; abundance: few; CDR3nt: TGTGCCAGCAGCGTAATACCGGGACTTTCCACAGATACGCAGTATTTT; CDR3aa: CASSVIPGLSTDTQYF
d_gene: TRBD2; v_gene: TRBV11-2; j_gene: TRBJ2-2; abundance: -; CDR3nt: TGTGCCAGCAGCTTATATGCTAGCGGGAGACCCGATCCGAACACCGGGGAGCTGTTTTTT; CDR3aa: CASSLYASGRPDPNTGELFF
d_gene: TRBD2; v_gene: TRBV5-1; j_gene: TRBJ2-3; abundance: -; CDR3nt: TGCGCCAGCAGAAGGACTAGCGGAAGGCAGGATACGCAGTATTTT; CDR3aa: CASRRTSGRQDTQYF
d_gene: TRBD1; v_gene: TRBV6-1; j_gene: TRBJ2-1; abundance: few; CDR3nt: TGTGCCAGCAGTCTCCAGGGGGCCGGCAATGAGCAGTTCTTC; CDR3aa: CASSLQGAGNEQFF
d_gene: -; v_gene: TRBV5-1; j_gene: TRBJ2-5; abundance: -; CDR3nt: TGCGCCAGCAGCTTGGTGTCAGAACAAGAGACCCAGTACTTC; CDR3aa: CASSLVSEQETQYF
d_gene: -; v_gene: TRBV4-3; j_gene: TRBJ2-4; abundance: -; CDR3nt: TGCGCCAGCAGCCAAGCGACTCTGGTGGAGGACATTCAGTACTTC; CDR3aa: CASSQATLVEDIQYF
d_gene: -; v_gene: TRBV6-2/TRBV6-3; j_gene: TRBJ2-5; abundance: -; CDR3nt: TGTGCCAGCAGTCCCCAGCGGGCCTCGGGGAGGGAGACCCAGTACTTC; CDR3aa: CASSPQRASGRETQYF
d_gene: -; v_gene: TRBV5-4; j_gene: TRBJ1-1; abundance: -; CDR3nt: TGTGCCAGCAGCTCCAGTGGAGCAGCTTTCTTT; CDR3aa: CASSSSGAAFF
d_gene: -; v_gene: TRBV7-9; j_gene: TRBJ2-5; abundance: -; CDR3nt: TGTGCCAGCGCTAGGGGAGAAGAGACCCAGTACTTC; CDR3aa: CASARGEETQYF
d_gene: TRBD1; v_gene: TRBV20-1; j_gene: TRBJ2-1; abundance: few; CDR3nt: TGCAGTGCACAACCGGGACAGGGGGCGGAATATGAGCAGTTCTTC; CDR3aa: CSAQPGQGAEYEQFF
d_gene: -; v_gene: TRBV29-1; j_gene: TRBJ1-3; abundance: few; CDR3nt: TGCAGCGTTGAAGAAGTAGGGCCGAACACCATATATTTT; CDR3aa: CSVEEVGPNTIYF
d_gene: -; v_gene: TRBV6-2/TRBV6-3; j_gene: TRBJ1-2; abundance: -; CDR3nt: TGTGCCAGCAGTCCGGCCAACCAGGGGAGAGGGGGCTACACCTTC; CDR3aa: CASSPANQGRGGYTF
d_gene: -; v_gene: TRBV9; j_gene: TRBJ2-7; abundance: few; CDR3nt: TGTGCCAGCAGCGTAGGAGGGTTGGAGGGGGAGCAGTACTTC; CDR3aa: CASSVGGLEGEQYF
d_gene: -; v_gene: TRBV2; j_gene: TRBJ1-2; abundance: -; CDR3nt: TGTGCCAGCAGTGTTACGGGTATCGGCGGCTACACCTTC; CDR3aa: CASSVTGIGGYTF
d_gene: TRBD1; v_gene: TRBV6-1; j_gene: TRBJ1-5; abundance: -; CDR3nt: TGTGCCAGCAGGGAACAGGGGGCGCGAGGTCAGCCCCAGCATTTT; CDR3aa: CASREQGARGQPQHF
d_gene: -; v_gene: TRBV3-1; j_gene: TRBJ2-3; abundance: few; CDR3nt: TGTGCCAGCAACCGAGGGTATTCCTCAGATACGCAGTATTTT; CDR3aa: CASNRGYSSDTQYF
d_gene: TRBD1; v_gene: TRBV7-9; j_gene: TRBJ1-1; abundance: few; CDR3nt: TGTGCCAGCAGCTCCGACAGGGGAAACATGAACACTGAAGCTTTCTTT; CDR3aa: CASSSDRGNMNTEAFF
d_gene: TRBD2; v_gene: TRBV29-1; j_gene: TRBJ2-1; abundance: -; CDR3nt: TGCAGCGCTGGACTAGCGGGAGAGAGGGGGCCCTACAATGAGCAGTTCTTC; CDR3aa: CSAGLAGERGPYNEQFF
d_gene: -; v_gene: TRBV6-2/TRBV6-3; j_gene: TRBJ2-3; abundance: few; CDR3nt: TGTGCCAGCAGCCGTTCCGCAGATACGCAGTATTTT; CDR3aa: CASSRSADTQYF
d_gene: -; v_gene: TRBV12-3/TRBV12-4; j_gene: TRBJ1-6; abundance: many; CDR3nt: TGTGCCAGCAGTTCCTCAGGGAATTCACCCCTCCACTTT; CDR3aa: CASSSSGNSPLHF
d_gene: -; v_gene: TRBV5-6; j_gene: TRBJ2-2; abundance: -; CDR3nt: TGTGCCAGCAGCTTGCTTATCGGGGAGCTGTTTTTT; CDR3aa: CASSLLIGELFF
d_gene: TRBD1; v_gene: TRBV12-3/TRBV12-4; j_gene: TRBJ2-5; abundance: few; CDR3nt: TGTGCCAGCAGTGAATCGGACAGGGGCTCGTGGGAGACCCAGTACTTC; CDR3aa: CASSESDRGSWETQYF
d_gene: -; v_gene: TRBV7-9; j_gene: TRBJ2-2; abundance: few; CDR3nt: TGTGCCAGCAGCTTAGGCACCCCTTCGGGGACCGGGGAGCTGTTTTTT; CDR3aa: CASSLGTPSGTGELFF